Following are 5 T cell receptor beta chains from one sample sequenced in a study of T cell changes during pregnancy in multiple sclerosis. Assay: immunoSEQ multiplex PCR; the TCRdb copy retains only in-frame clones and omits some. The table includes tens of thousands of clones, 92% detected once. Sequenced here: CD4+ T cells from peripheral blood mononuclear cells, sampled in the second trimester of pregnancy. The receptors come from a female donor in good health, enrolled as a control in a pregnancy study.

The chain uses TRBV11-3 and TRBJ2-3, with 7 nucleotides matching TRBD1. The CDR3 sequence is 17 residues long. The V gene's germline CDR1 is SGHNT and CDR2 YENEEA. The junction had 8 bases not matched to a gene; V was cut back by 1 base and J by 1 base. The CDR3 loop is CASSLVFGTGGTDTQYF. DNA of the CDR3: TGTGCCAGCAGCTTAGTATTTGGTACAGGGGGCACAGATACGCAGTATTTT.

The chain carries TRBV4-2 and TRBJ2-7, with 9 bases that match TRBD2. The germline gives CDR1 LGHNA, CDR2 YNFKEQ. The CDR3 has 17 residues. Trimming cost V 0 bases and J 3 bases; bases outside gene matches: 9. The CDR3 nucleotides read TGTGCCAGCAGCCAAGAAGTCCGCCTAGCGGGGCTCTACGAGCAGTACTTC. Protein sequence: CASSQEVRLAGLYEQYF.

This clone has just one count. V and J are TRBV7-2 and TRBJ2-1, with D possibly being TRBD1 (5 bases). The CDR3 sequence is 13 residues long. CDR1 is SGHTA, CDR2 FQGNSA, per germline. V lost 3 bases, J lost 4 bases, and 7 bases lay in between. CDR3 amino acids: CASSLSGYNEQFF. CDR3 bases: TGTGCCAGCAGCTTGTCAGGGTACAATGAGCAGTTCTTC. Together with reference TRBV7-2 and TRBJ2-1, the CDR3 gives the full variable domain: GAGVSQSPSNKVTEKGKDVELRCDPISGHTALYWYRQSLGQGLEFLIYFQGNSAPDKSGLPSDRFSAERTGGSVSTLTIQRTQQEDSAVYLCASSLSGYNEQFFGPGTRLTVL.

This clone was observed a single time. The J gene is TRBJ1-2, the V gene TRBV19, with 7 bases fitting TRBD1. Germline-derived CDR1 and CDR2 are LNHDA and SQIVND (reference sequence). With V trimmed by 3 bases and J by 7 bases, 14 bases remained unmatched. The CDR3 runs 16 residues. DNA of the CDR3: TGTGCCAGTAGTATGGCGTCTCGGCAGGGGGGTCGTGGCTACACCTTC. It specifies CASSMASRQGGRGYTF.

The V and J genes are TRBV19 and TRBJ2-7; 9 nucleotides match TRBD1. V lost 5 bases to trimming and J lost 0 bases; unmatched junction nucleotides: 5. Per germline, CDR1 LNHDA and CDR2 SQIVND (reference sequence). The CDR3 runs 15 residues. CDR3 DNA: TGTGCCAGTAGTCCTAGGGGACAGGGCTCCTACGAGCAGTACTTC. Translating gives CASSPRGQGSYEQYF.